The 26 T cell receptor beta chains given below trace back to one sample, sequenced in a study of cytomegalovirus exposure and HLA in healthy donors. PCR was performed using 60 Vbeta and 13 Jbeta primers. Profiling relied on immunoSEQ multiplex PCR, and the TCRdb table lists in-frame clones only, not all of them. The data contain approximately 100,000 clones, roughly 70% of them singletons. Sequencing used PBMCs. These receptors originate from a man aged 35-49 years in good health and CMV-seropositive.

This clone was observed a few times. The rearrangement uses TRBV19 and TRBJ2-1, with D unresolved. The CDR3 covers 14 residues. Trimming cost V 5 bases and J 0 bases, with 8 bases left between them. Germline CDR1 reads LNHDA; CDR2 reads SQIVND (reference sequence). In DNA form, the CDR3 reads TGTGCCAGTAGTCTTCCGAGCTCCTACAATGAGCAGTTCTTC. This sequence encodes CASSLPSSYNEQFF.

The rearrangement uses TRBV18 and TRBJ2-1; D perhaps matches TRBD1 (5 bases). Trimming removed 1 base from V and 7 bases from J, with 11 bases in between. The CDR3 contains 14 residues. CDR1 is KGHSH and CDR2 is LQKENI in the germline V gene. CDR3 amino acids: CASSPLGRENEQFF. CDR3 coding DNA: TGTGCCAGCTCACCACTCGGCAGGGAAAATGAGCAGTTCTTC. Drawing the rest from reference TRBV18 and TRBJ2-1, the complete variable domain is NAGVMQNPRHLVRRRGQEARLRCSPMKGHSHVYWYRQLPEEGLKFMVYLQKENIIDESGMPKERFSAEFPKEGPSILRIQQVVRGDSAAYFCASSPLGRENEQFFGPGTRLTVL.

The rearrangement joins TRBV29-1 to TRBJ2-1; 12 nucleotides agree with TRBD2. There are 15 residues in the CDR3. Losses at the gene ends were 0 bases for V and 8 bases for J; bases not matched to a gene: 5. Germline V lookup: CDR1 SQVTM, CDR2 ANQGSEA. CDR3: CSVEDSTSGSDEQFF. DNA for the CDR3: TGCAGCGTTGAAGATTCGACTAGCGGGAGCGATGAGCAGTTCTTC.

The rearrangement links TRBV19 to TRBJ2-7; weak D call: TRBD2 (5 bases). The length of the CDR3 is 14 residues. The V end lost 4 bases, the J end lost 7 bases, and 17 bases lay between the germline ends. Looked up from germline, CDR1 is LNHDA and CDR2 is SQIVND (reference sequence). CDR3 loop: CASSNREQVEEQYV. DNA of the CDR3: TGTGCCAGTAGTAACCGGGAACAAGTGGAGGAGCAGTACGTC.

V and J are TRBV13 and TRBJ2-1; D possibly corresponds to TRBD2 (6 bases). Trimming removed 5 bases at V and 6 bases at J, with 17 bases between. Germline loops: CDR1 PRHDT, CDR2 FYEKMQ (reference sequence). This CDR3 contains 15 residues. The CDR3 bases are TGTGCCAGCAGCGAGGCGGGGCTTAATAGCAATGAGCAGTTCTTC. Its protein product is CASSEAGLNSNEQFF.

The chain employs TRBV6-1 and TRBJ1-5; D uncertain. Germline CDR1 MNHNS, CDR2 SASEGT. The CDR3 covers 16 residues. Trimming left V 0 bases short and J 2 bases short, with 11 bases between. CDR3 sequence reads: CASSEAGRYGNQPQHF. As DNA, the CDR3 is TGTGCCAGCAGTGAAGCCGGCAGGTATGGCAATCAGCCCCAGCATTTT.

The V and J genes are TRBV29-1 and TRBJ2-2, with 7 bases aligning to TRBD1. V shed 4 bases, J shed 3 bases, and the junction held 11 bases outside the gene matches. CDR3 length equals 16 residues. The germline V gene has CDR1 SQVTM and CDR2 ANQGSEA. CDR3 residues: CSVGGFTGADTGELFF. The CDR3 DNA is TGCAGCGTTGGAGGATTTACAGGGGCCGACACCGGGGAGCTGTTTTTT.

This clone was counted at least ten times. The chain uses TRBV6-1 and TRBJ2-7; TRBD1 matches at 10 bases. Germline CDR1 reads MNHNS; CDR2 reads SASEGT. This CDR3 comprises 15 residues. The V gene end was trimmed by 1 base and the J gene end by 0 bases; junction bases not matched to a gene: 0. DNA of the CDR3: TGTGCCAGCAGTGAAGGGACAGGGGGCTCCTACGAGCAGTACGTC. Translating it yields CASSEGTGGSYEQYV.

The rearrangement joins TRBV7-2 to TRBJ2-4; 7 bases map to TRBD2. Germline values: CDR1 SGHTA, CDR2 FQGNSA. The junction had 3 bases not matched to a gene; V was cut back by 1 base and J by 6 bases. This CDR3 spans 14 amino acids. Here the CDR3 reads CASSLGGRGNIQYF. The CDR3 nucleotides are TGTGCCAGCAGCTTAGGAGGGAGGGGAAACATTCAGTACTTC.

Points on this clone: This sample includes further DNA sequences coding for the same CDR3. V and J are TRBV9 and TRBJ2-7, with a weak D call TRBD2 (5 bases). Germline V gene lookup returns CDR1 SGDLS and CDR2 YYNGEE. The CDR3 runs to 14 residues. The ends were cut back, 0 bases at V and 4 bases at J, with 11 bases in the middle. CDR3 nucleotide sequence: TGTGCCAGCAGCGTAGGTCTAGCTGCATACGAGCAGTACTTC. This encodes CASSVGLAAYEQYF.

In its sample, this clone was seen a few times. CDR3 DNA: TGCGCCAGCAGCCGTGGGACAGCGCAAGAGACCCAGTACTTC. It is translated as CASSRGTAQETQYF. The chain couples TRBV4-3 to TRBJ2-5; TRBD1 matches at 7 bases. Germline V lookup: CDR1 LGHNA, CDR2 YSLEER. Germline trimming cut 4 bases from V and 2 bases from J; bases unmatched to any gene: 4. The CDR3 has 14 residues.

This clone showed up just once. This chain uses TRBV30 with TRBJ1-1, with D hard to call. Germline loops: CDR1 GTSNPN, CDR2 SVGIG (reference sequence). This CDR3 comprises 13 residues. V was trimmed by 0 bases and J by 4 bases, leaving 9 bases between them. CDR3 nucleotides: TGTGCCTGGAGTGTAAATGCCGGCACTGAAGCTTTCTTT. It translates to CAWSVNAGTEAFF.

V gene TRBV4-1 combines with J gene TRBJ2-3; 11 bases map to TRBD2. J lost 2 bases, V lost 6 bases, and 4 bases had no gene match. The CDR3 spans 15 residues. CDR1 is MGHRA and CDR2 is YSYEKL in the germline V gene. The CDR3 DNA sequence: TGCGCCAGCAGTCGACTAGCGGGGAACACAGATACGCAGTATTTT. Translating gives CASSRLAGNTDTQYF.

V is TRBV6-5 and J is TRBJ2-7, with D maybe TRBD1 (6 bases). Germline CDR1 MNHEY, CDR2 SVGAGI. Deletions cut 5 bases from V and 7 bases from J, with 15 bases between. The CDR3 is 13 amino acids. The CDR3 DNA follows: TGTGCCAGCAGTGACACAGGGCGTGGGGAGCAGTACTTC. Residues: CASSDTGRGEQYF.

This chain links TRBV6-5 with TRBJ2-1, with D uncertain. V lost 0 bases and J 8 bases, leaving 17 bases between the germline ends. Germline-derived CDR1 and CDR2 are MNHEY and SVGAGI. This CDR3 is built from 16 residues. In nucleotides, the CDR3 is TGTGCCAGCAGTTACTCGAGCCCTCCCCGCTTTCATGAGCAGTTCTTC. Protein sequence: CASSYSSPPRFHEQFF.

V usage is TRBV15 and J usage is TRBJ1-5; D may be TRBD1 (6 bases). With 5 bases removed from V and 0 bases from J, the gap between germline ends came to 17 bases. Germline lookup yields CDR1 LNHNV and CDR2 YYDKDF (reference sequence). This CDR3 has 17 amino acids. The DNA of the CDR3 is TGTGCCACCAGCCCGAGTGGGGACACACGTAGCAATCAGCCCCAGCATTTT. It translates to CATSPSGDTRSNQPQHF.

The chain is built from TRBV5-4 and TRBJ2-7; the match to TRBD1 covers 7 bases. The CDR3 spans 13 residues. J was trimmed by 3 bases and V by 3 bases; bases with no gene match: 3. CDR1 SGHNT and CDR2 YYREEE come from the germline V gene (reference sequence). The CDR3 nucleotides read TGTGCCAGCAGCTCGGGACAGAACTACGAGCAGTACTTC. Protein: CASSSGQNYEQYF. The variable domain in full, completed from reference TRBV5-4 and TRBJ2-7, reads ETGVTQSPTHLIKTRGQQVTLRCSSQSGHNTVSWYQQALGQGPQFIFQYYREEENGRGNFPPRFSGLQFPNYSSELNVNALELDDSALYLCASSSGQNYEQYFGPGTRLTVT.

The rearrangement links TRBV6-6 to TRBJ2-5; TRBD2 aligns across 11 bases. V was clipped by 7 bases and J by 1 base; unmatched bases: 5. The CDR3 has 15 amino acids. Germline V CDR1 and CDR2: MNHNY, SVGAGI (reference sequence). For the CDR3, the DNA is TGTGCCAGCACAGAACTAGCGGGGGCCCAAGAGACCCAGTACTTC. Its translation: CASTELAGAQETQYF.

The chain recombines TRBV5-4 with TRBJ2-3, with 9 nucleotides matching TRBD2. The CDR3 has 17 residues. The V gene's germline CDR1 is SGHNT and CDR2 YYREEE (reference sequence). The J segment lost 2 bases and the V segment lost 3 bases, leaving 10 bases of the junction unmatched. The CDR3 nucleotides are TGTGCCAGCAGCTGGCCCGGGGCTAGCGGGGACACAGATACGCAGTATTTT. This encodes CASSWPGASGDTDTQYF.

The rearrangement joins TRBV7-2 to TRBJ2-1; 11 bases map to TRBD2. The V and J ends lost 0 bases and 7 bases, in that order; junction bases with no gene match: 8. Germline V CDR1 and CDR2: SGHTA, FQGNSA. The CDR3 is made up of 17 amino acids. In nucleotides, the CDR3 is TGTGCCAGCAGCTTAGCGCGTAGTAGCGGGAGGGCGAATGAGCAGTTCTTC. Translation gives CASSLARSSGRANEQFF. Full variable domain (rest looked up from reference TRBV7-2 and TRBJ2-1): GAGVSQSPSNKVTEKGKDVELRCDPISGHTALYWYRQSLGQGLEFLIYFQGNSAPDKSGLPSDRFSAERTGGSVSTLTIQRTQQEDSAVYLCASSLARSSGRANEQFFGPGTRLTVL.

The chain carries TRBV7-2 and TRBJ1-5; D is unresolved. V was cut by 5 bases and J by 4 bases, with 12 bases left in between. From germline, CDR1 is SGHTA and CDR2 FQGNSA. This CDR3 comprises 14 residues. The CDR3 loop is CASSQAGGNQPQHF. CDR3 DNA sequence: TGTGCCAGCAGCCAAGCTGGAGGGAATCAGCCCCAGCATTTT. The full variable domain, completed using reference TRBV7-2 and TRBJ1-5, is GAGVSQSPSNKVTEKGKDVELRCDPISGHTALYWYRQSLGQGLEFLIYFQGNSAPDKSGLPSDRFSAERTGGSVSTLTIQRTQQEDSAVYLCASSQAGGNQPQHFGDGTRLSIL.

The chain employs TRBV6-5 and TRBJ2-7, with 12 bases lining up with TRBD1. V lost 6 bases to trimming and J lost 4 bases; unmatched junction nucleotides: 7. The CDR3 contains 15 residues. Germline V lookup: CDR1 MNHEY, CDR2 SVGAGI. For the CDR3, the DNA is TGTGCCAGCAGGAGGGGGGGACAGGGGGCATACGAGCAGTACTTC. Translation gives CASRRGGQGAYEQYF.

This clone has more than one count but fewer than ten. This chain joins TRBV7-3 and TRBJ2-2, with D possibly matching TRBD2 (5 bases). Germline V gene sequence: CDR1 SGHTA, CDR2 FQGTGA. The V end lost 6 bases, the J end lost 0 bases, and 11 bases lay between the germline ends. CDR3 length: 15 amino acids. As DNA, the CDR3 is TGTGCCAGCAGTAAGGCAGCGGCGAACACCGGGGAGCTGTTTTTT. Translated, it gives CASSKAAANTGELFF.

CDR3: CASSVDGRETQYF. The CDR3 DNA follows: TGTGCCAGCAGCGTAGACGGGAGGGAGACCCAGTACTTC. The rearrangement uses TRBV9 and TRBJ2-5; 7 nucleotides agree with TRBD2. The CDR3 has 13 residues. Looked up from germline, CDR1 is SGDLS and CDR2 is YYNGEE. With V trimmed by 0 bases and J by 5 bases, 1 base remained unmatched.

The chain has TRBV25-1 and TRBJ2-1; D remains ambiguous. V dropped 0 bases and J dropped 0 bases, with 9 bases sitting between them. The CDR3 contains 16 residues. Germline CDR1 and CDR2: MGHDK and SYGVNS. The CDR3 bases are TGTGCCAGCAGTGAATACCGTTTTAGCTCCTACAATGAGCAGTTCTTC. This codes for CASSEYRFSSYNEQFF.

CDR3 amino acids: CASSLSGNQPQHF. The CDR3 nucleotides are TGTGCCAGCAGTTTAAGCGGCAATCAGCCCCAGCATTTT. The chain has TRBV6-5 and TRBJ1-5, with unresolved D. V lost 4 bases and J 2 bases, leaving 6 bases between the germline ends. The CDR3 is 13 amino acids. Germline V gene lookup returns CDR1 MNHEY and CDR2 SVGAGI.